The following is a TCR beta chain sequence with its context. The data stem from a study of T cell responses to AZD1222 COVID-19 vaccine. In germline, CDR1 is LGHDT, CDR2 YNNKEL (reference sequence). The CDR3 consists of 12 residues. V was pared by 8 bases and J by 2 bases, with 9 bases between. TCRdb keeps only in-frame clones here, not all; method: immunoSEQ multiplex PCR. The sample includes 110,000 or so clones, around 89% of them seen just once. V and J are TRBV3-1 (or the pseudogene TRBV3-2) and TRBJ1-2, with D unresolved. The sample here was peripheral blood, taken 28 days after the second AZD1222 dose. The sequence was collected from an adult who received the AZD1222 COVID-19 vaccine. CDR3 nucleotides: TGTGCCAGCGGTCAGATAAACTATGGCTACACCTTC. Amino acids: CASGQINYGYTF.